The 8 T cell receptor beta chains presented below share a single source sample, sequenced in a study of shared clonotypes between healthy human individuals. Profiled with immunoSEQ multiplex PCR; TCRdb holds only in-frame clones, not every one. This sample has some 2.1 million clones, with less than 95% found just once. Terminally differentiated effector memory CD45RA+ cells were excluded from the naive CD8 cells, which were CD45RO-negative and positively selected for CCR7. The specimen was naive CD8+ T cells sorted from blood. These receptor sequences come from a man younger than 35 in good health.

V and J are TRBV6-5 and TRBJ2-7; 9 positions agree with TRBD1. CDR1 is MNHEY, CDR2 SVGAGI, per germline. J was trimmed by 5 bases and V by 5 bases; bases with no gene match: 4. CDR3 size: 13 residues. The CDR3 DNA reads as TGTGCCAGCAGTACGGGACAGGGCAACGAGCAGTACTTC. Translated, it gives CASSTGQGNEQYF.

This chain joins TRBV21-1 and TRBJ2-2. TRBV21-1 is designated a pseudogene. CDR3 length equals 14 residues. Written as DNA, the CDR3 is TGTGCCAGCAGCAAATCATCCGTGAACGGGGAGCTGTTTTTT. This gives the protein CASSKSSVNGELFF.

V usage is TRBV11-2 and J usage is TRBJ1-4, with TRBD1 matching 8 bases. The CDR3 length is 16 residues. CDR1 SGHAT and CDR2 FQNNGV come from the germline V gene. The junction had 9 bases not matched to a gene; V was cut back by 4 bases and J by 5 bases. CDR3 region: CASSSATGAPNEKLFF. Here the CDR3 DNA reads TGTGCCAGCAGCTCCGCGACAGGGGCCCCAAATGAAAAACTGTTTTTT.

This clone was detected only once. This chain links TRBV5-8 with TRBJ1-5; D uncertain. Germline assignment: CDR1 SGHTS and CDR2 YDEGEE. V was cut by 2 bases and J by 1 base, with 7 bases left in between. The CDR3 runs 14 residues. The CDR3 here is CASSFYDSNQPQHF. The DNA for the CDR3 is TGTGCCAGCAGCTTTTACGACAGCAATCAGCCCCAGCATTTT.

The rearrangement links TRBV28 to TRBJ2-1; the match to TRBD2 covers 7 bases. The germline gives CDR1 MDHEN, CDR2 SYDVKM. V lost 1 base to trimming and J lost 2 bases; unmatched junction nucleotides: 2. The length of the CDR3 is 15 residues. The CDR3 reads CASSLLAGTYNEQFF. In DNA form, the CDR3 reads TGTGCCAGCAGTTTATTAGCGGGTACCTACAATGAGCAGTTCTTC.

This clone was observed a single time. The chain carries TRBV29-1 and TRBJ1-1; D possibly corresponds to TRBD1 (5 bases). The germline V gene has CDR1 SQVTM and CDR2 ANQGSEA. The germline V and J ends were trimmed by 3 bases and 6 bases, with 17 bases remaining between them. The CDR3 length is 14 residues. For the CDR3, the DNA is TGCAGCGTTGAGTTTTTGGGAGAAGGGGCTGAAGCTTTCTTT. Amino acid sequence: CSVEFLGEGAEAFF. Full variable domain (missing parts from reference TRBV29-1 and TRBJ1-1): SAVISQKPSRDICQRGTSLTIQCQVDSQVTMMFWYRQQPGQSLTLIATANQGSEATYESGFVIDKFPISRPNLTFSTLTVSNMSPEDSSIYLCSVEFLGEGAEAFFGQGTRLTVV.

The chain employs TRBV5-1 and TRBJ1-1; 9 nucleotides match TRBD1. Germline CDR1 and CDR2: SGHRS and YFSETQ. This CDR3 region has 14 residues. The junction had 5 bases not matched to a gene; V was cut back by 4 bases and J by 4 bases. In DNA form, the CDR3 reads TGCGCCAGCAGCCCTGGGACAGGGAGCACTGAAGCTTTCTTT. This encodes CASSPGTGSTEAFF.

The CDR3: CSVPRTSYGYTF. The CDR3 DNA follows: TGCAGCGTTCCTCGGACCTCCTATGGCTACACCTTC. The chain uses TRBV29-1 and TRBJ1-2; the D is unclear. The CDR3 spans 12 residues. With 5 bases removed from V and 4 bases from J, the gap between germline ends came to 11 bases. Germline lookup yields CDR1 SQVTM and CDR2 ANQGSEA.